The sequence of this TCR beta chain was determined in a study of beta chain features in type 1 diabetes. Whole-study results and caveats: A possible short-template PCR bias applies equally to patients and controls. The cDNA sequencing approach could over-represent high-TCR-expressing cells.

Isolated RNA was reverse transcribed in full, so expressed TCRB transcripts were sequenced. Sequencing was performed with immunoSEQ multiplex PCR; in TCRdb, only in-frame clones are kept and a portion is missing. The table includes some 400,000 clones, around 16% detected once. In regard to this clone: Its antigen is not known.

This CDR3 is 16 amino acids long. CDR1 is LGHNA, CDR2 YSLEER, per germline. The V and J ends lost 0 bases and 8 bases, in that order; junction bases with no gene match: 8. The sample consisted of naive CD4+ T cells from blood. The chain links TRBV4-3 to TRBJ1-4; TRBD1 matches 8 bases. The source of this sequence is a young woman in good health. The CDR3 region is CASSQEFSAGGEKLFF. CDR3 nucleotide sequence: TGCGCCAGCAGCCAAGAATTCAGTGCAGGGGGCGAAAAACTGTTTTTT.